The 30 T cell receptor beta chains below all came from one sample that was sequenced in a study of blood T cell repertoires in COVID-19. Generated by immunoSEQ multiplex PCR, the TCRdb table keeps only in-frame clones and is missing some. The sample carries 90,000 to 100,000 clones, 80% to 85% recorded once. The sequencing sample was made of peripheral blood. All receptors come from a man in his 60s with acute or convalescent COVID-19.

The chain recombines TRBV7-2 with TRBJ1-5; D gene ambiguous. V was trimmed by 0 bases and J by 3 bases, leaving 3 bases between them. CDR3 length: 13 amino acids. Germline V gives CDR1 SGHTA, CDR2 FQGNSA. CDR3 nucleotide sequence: TGTGCCAGCAGCTTAGCCAACAATCAGCCCCAGCATTTT. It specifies CASSLANNQPQHF. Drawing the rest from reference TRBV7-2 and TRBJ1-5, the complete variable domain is GAGVSQSPSNKVTEKGKDVELRCDPISGHTALYWYRQSLGQGLEFLIYFQGNSAPDKSGLPSDRFSAERTGGSVSTLTIQRTQQEDSAVYLCASSLANNQPQHFGDGTRLSIL.

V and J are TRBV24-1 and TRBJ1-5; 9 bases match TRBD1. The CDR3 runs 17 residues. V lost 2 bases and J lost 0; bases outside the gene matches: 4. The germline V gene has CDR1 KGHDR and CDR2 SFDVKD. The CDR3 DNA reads TGTGCCACCAGTGATTCGGGGACAGGGTATAGCAATCAGCCCCAGCATTTT. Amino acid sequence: CATSDSGTGYSNQPQHF.

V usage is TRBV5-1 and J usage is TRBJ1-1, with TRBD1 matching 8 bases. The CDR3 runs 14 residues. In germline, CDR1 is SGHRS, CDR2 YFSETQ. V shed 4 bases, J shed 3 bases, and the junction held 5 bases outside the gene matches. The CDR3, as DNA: TGCGCCAGCAGCCTACAGGGGGTGGACACTGAAGCTTTCTTT. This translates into CASSLQGVDTEAFF. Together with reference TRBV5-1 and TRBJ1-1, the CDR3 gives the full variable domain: KAGVTQTPRYLIKTRGQQVTLSCSPISGHRSVSWYQQTPGQGLQFLFEYFSETQRNKGNFPGRFSGRQFSNSRSEMNVSTLELGDSALYLCASSLQGVDTEAFFGQGTRLTVV.

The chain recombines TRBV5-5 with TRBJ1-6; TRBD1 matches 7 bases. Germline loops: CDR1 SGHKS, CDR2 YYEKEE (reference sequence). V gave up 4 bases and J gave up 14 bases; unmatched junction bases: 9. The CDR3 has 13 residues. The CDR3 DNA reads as TGTGCCAGCAGCGGAACAGGGGCGGCTACCCTCCACTTT. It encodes CASSGTGAATLHF.

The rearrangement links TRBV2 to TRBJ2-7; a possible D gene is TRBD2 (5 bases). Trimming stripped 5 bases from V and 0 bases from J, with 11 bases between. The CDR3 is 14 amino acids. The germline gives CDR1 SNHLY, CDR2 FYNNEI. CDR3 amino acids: CASSYTGSSYEQYF. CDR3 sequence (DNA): TGTGCCAGCAGTTACACGGGATCCTCCTACGAGCAGTACTTC. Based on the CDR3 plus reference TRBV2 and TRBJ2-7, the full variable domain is EPEVTQTPSHQVTQMGQEVILRCVPISNHLYFYWYRQILGQKVEFLVSFYNNEISEKSEIFDDQFSVERPDGSNFTLKIRSTKLEDSAMYFCASSYTGSSYEQYFGPGTRLTVT.

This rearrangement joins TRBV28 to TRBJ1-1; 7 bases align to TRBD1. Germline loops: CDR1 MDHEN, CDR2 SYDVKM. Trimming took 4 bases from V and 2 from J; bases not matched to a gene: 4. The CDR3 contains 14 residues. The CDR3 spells CASSSGQANTEAFF. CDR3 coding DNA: TGTGCCAGCAGTTCTGGACAGGCAAACACTGAAGCTTTCTTT.

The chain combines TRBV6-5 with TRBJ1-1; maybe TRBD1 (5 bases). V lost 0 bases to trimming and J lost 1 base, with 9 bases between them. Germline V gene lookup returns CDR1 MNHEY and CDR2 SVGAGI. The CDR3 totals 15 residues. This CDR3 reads CASSYSGPSNTEAFF. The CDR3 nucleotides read TGTGCCAGCAGTTACTCGGGGCCATCGAACACTGAAGCTTTCTTT.

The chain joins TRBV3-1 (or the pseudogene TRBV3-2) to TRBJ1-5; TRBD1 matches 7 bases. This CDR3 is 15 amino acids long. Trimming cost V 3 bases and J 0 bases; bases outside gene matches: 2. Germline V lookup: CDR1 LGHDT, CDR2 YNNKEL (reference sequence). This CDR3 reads CASSQGQSSNQPQHF. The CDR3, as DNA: TGTGCCAGCAGCCAGGGACAGTCTAGCAATCAGCCCCAGCATTTT.

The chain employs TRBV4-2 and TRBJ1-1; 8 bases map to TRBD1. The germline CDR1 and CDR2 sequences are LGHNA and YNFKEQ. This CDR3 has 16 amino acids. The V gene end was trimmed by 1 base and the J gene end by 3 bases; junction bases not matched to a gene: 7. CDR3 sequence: CASSQGAGGADTEAFF. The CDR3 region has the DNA TGTGCCAGCAGCCAAGGTGCAGGGGGCGCTGACACTGAAGCTTTCTTT.

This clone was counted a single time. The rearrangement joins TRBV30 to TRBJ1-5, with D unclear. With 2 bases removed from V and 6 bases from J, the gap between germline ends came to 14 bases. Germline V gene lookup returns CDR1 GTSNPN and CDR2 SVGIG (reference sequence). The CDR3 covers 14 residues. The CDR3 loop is CAWSSGSEGQPQHF. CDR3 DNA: TGTGCCTGGAGTTCCGGGTCGGAGGGTCAGCCCCAGCATTTT.

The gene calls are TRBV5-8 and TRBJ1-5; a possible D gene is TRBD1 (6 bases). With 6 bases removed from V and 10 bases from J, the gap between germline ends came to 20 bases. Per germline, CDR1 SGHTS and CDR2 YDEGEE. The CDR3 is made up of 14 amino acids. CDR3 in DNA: TGTGCCAGCACCCCTGTAGGGAGGGGGAATCCCCAGCATTTT. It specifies CASTPVGRGNPQHF.

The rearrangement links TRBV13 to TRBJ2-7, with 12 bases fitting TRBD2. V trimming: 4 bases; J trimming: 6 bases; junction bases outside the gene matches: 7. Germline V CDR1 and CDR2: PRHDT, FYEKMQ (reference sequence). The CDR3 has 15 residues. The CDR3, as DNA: TGTGCCAGCAGCTACCTAGCGGGGGGGCTTGGCGAGCAGTACTTC. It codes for CASSYLAGGLGEQYF. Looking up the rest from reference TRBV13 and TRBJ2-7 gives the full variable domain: AAGVIQSPRHLIKEKRETATLKCYPIPRHDTVYWYQQGPGQDPQFLISFYEKMQSDKGSIPDRFSAQQFSDYHSELNMSSLELGDSALYFCASSYLAGGLGEQYFGPGTRLTVT.

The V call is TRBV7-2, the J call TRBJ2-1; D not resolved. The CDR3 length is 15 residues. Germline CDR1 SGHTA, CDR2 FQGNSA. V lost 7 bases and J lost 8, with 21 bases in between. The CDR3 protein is CASTVQLTRLDEQFF. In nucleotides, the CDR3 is TGTGCCAGCACCGTTCAACTGACGCGGCTTGATGAGCAGTTCTTC.

In DNA form, the CDR3 reads TGTGCCAGCAGCTTAGCCAGCGGTACACCGAATACGCAGTATTTT. As protein: CASSLASGTPNTQYF. The chain links TRBV7-2 to TRBJ2-3; D perhaps matches TRBD2 (5 bases). The germline CDR1 and CDR2 sequences are SGHTA and FQGNSA. The V end was cut by 0 bases, the J end by 7 bases, with 14 bases between. The CDR3 totals 15 residues.

CDR3 in DNA: TGTGCCAGCAGCTCGGGACAGTACACTGAAGCTTTCTTT. Protein: CASSSGQYTEAFF. The chain uses TRBV7-3 and TRBJ1-1; 7 bases are a match to TRBD1. Germline lookup yields CDR1 SGHTA and CDR2 FQGTGA. Trimming cost V 4 bases and J 3 bases; bases outside gene matches: 2. This CDR3 contains 13 residues. Supplemented by reference TRBV7-3 and TRBJ1-1, the full variable domain reads GAGVSQTPSNKVTEKGKYVELRCDPISGHTALYWYRQSLGQGPEFLIYFQGTGAADDSGLPNDRFFAVRPEGSVSTLKIQRTERGDSAVYLCASSSGQYTEAFFGQGTRLTVV.

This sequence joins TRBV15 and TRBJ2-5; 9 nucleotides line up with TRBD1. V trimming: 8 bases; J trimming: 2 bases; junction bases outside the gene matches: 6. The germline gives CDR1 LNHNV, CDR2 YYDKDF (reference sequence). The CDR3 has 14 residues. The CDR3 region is CATGHRGRQETQYF. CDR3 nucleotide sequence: TGTGCCACCGGGCACAGGGGGCGTCAAGAGACCCAGTACTTC.

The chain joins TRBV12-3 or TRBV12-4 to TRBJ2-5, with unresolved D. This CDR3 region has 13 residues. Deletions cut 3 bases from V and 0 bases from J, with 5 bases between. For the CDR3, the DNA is TGTGCCAGCAGTTTTGAGAACCAAGAGACCCAGTACTTC. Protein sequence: CASSFENQETQYF.

CDR3 sequence reads: CASRLIGNTEAFF. CDR3 DNA: TGTGCCAGCAGGCTCATCGGGAACACTGAAGCTTTCTTT. V gene TRBV12-3 or TRBV12-4 combines with J gene TRBJ1-1, with D unresolved. This CDR3 has 13 residues. Trimming stripped 6 bases from V and 1 base from J, with 9 bases between.

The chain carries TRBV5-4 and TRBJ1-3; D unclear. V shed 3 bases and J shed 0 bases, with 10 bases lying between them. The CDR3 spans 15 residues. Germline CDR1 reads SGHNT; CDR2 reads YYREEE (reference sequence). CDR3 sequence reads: CASSSGLTSGNTIYF. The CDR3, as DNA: TGTGCCAGCAGCTCTGGGCTTACCTCTGGAAACACCATATATTTT.

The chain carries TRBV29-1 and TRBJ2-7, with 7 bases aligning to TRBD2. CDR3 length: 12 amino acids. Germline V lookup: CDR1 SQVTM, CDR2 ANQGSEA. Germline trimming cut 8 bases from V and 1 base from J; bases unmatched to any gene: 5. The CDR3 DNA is TGCAGCTCCAGGGAGGGATCCTACGAGCAGTACTTC. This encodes CSSREGSYEQYF.

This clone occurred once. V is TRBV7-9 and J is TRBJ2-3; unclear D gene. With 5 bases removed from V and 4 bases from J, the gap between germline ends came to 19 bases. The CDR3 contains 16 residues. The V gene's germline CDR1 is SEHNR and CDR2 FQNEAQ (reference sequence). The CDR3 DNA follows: TGTGCCAGCAGCCCCTCCCCAGTTGGTCTCCCAGATACGCAGTATTTT. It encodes CASSPSPVGLPDTQYF.

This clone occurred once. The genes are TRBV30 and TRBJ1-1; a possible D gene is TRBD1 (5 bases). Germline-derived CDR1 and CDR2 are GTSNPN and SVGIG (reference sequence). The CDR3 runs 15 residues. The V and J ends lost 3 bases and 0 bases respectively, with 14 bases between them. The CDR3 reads CAWSHPDRLNTEAFF. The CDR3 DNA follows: TGTGCCTGGAGCCACCCTGACAGACTGAACACTGAAGCTTTCTTT.

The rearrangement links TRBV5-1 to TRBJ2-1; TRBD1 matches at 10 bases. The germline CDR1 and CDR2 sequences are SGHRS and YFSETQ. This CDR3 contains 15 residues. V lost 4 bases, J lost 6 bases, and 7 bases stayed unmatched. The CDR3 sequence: CASSIGQGERNEQFF. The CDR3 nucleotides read TGCGCCAGCAGCATTGGACAGGGGGAGCGCAATGAGCAGTTCTTC.

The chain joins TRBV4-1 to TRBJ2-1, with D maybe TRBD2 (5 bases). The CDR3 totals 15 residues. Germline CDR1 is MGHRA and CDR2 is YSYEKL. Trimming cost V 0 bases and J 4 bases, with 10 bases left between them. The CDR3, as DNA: TGCGCCAGCAGCCAAGAGGCCGGGGTATACAATGAGCAGTTCTTC. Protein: CASSQEAGVYNEQFF.

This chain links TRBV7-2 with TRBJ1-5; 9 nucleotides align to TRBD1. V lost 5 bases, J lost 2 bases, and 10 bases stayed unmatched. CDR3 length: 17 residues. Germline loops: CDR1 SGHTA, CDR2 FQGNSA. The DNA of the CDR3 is TGTGCCAGCAGCCTAGGGGGGACAGGGAGTGGCAATCAGCCCCAGCATTTT. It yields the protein CASSLGGTGSGNQPQHF.

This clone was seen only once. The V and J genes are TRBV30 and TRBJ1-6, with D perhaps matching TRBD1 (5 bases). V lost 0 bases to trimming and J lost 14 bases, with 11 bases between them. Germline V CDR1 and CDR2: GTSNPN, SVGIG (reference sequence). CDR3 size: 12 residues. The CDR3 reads CAWSVRWGALHF. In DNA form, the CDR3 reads TGTGCCTGGAGTGTACGTTGGGGGGCCCTCCACTTT.

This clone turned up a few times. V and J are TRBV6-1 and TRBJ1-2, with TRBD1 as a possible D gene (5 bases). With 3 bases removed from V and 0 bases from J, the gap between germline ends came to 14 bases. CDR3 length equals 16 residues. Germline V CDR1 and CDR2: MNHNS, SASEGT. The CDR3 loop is CASSDGGSGSNYGYTF. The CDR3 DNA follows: TGTGCCAGCAGTGATGGGGGGTCGGGGTCTAACTATGGCTACACCTTC.

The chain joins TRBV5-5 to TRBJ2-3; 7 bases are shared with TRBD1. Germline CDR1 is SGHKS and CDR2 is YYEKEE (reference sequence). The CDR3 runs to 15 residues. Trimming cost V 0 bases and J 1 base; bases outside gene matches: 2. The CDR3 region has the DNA TGTGCCAGCAGCTTGGGAGGGGGCGGCACAGATACGCAGTATTTT. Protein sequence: CASSLGGGGTDTQYF. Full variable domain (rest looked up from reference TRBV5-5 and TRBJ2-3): DAGVTQSPTHLIKTRGQQVTLRCSPISGHKSVSWYQQVLGQGPQFIFQYYEKEERGRGNFPDRFSARQFPNYSSELNVNALLLGDSALYLCASSLGGGGTDTQYFGPGTRLTVL.

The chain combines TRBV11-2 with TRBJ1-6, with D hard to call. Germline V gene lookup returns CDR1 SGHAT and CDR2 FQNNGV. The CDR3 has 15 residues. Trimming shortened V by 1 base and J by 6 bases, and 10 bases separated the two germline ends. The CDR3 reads CASSLVGGVNSPLHF. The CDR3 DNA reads TGTGCCAGCAGCTTAGTAGGAGGTGTTAATTCACCCCTCCACTTT.

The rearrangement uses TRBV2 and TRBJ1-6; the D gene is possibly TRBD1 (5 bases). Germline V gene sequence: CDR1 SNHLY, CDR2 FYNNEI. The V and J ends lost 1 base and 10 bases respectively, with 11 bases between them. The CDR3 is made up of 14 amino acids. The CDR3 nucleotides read TGTGCCAGCAGTGAAGGCAGGGTAGCCTCACCCCTCCACTTT. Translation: CASSEGRVASPLHF.